Shown below are 29 T cell receptor beta chains from a single sample sequenced in a study of T cell repertoires in cytomegalovirus infection. For these receptors, no antigen is known. TCRdb reanalysed the reads using MiXCR and keeps one entry per CDR3 protein. The sample consists of around 300,000 distinct CDR3 sequences, 20% to 25% of them appearing once. Sequences were derived from cultured PBMCs, sampled from culture after CMV antigen stimulation. These receptors were collected from a human donor in good health (CMV status not recorded). Some clones in this sample may be carry-over from other donors' samples.

The chain has TRBV6-6 and TRBJ2-7; the match to TRBD2 covers 7 bases. The trim removed 0 bases at V and 6 bases at J, leaving 5 bases unmatched. This CDR3 is built from 14 residues. Germline assignment: CDR1 MNHNY and CDR2 SVGAGI (reference sequence). This chain's CDR3 is CASSYSGRATEQYF. CDR3 bases: TGTGCCAGCAGTTACTCAGGGAGGGCAACCGAGCAGTACTTC.

This clonotype has a handful of counts. The CDR3 DNA follows: TGTGCCAGCAGCCTACTGACAGGGTACACTGAAGCTTTCTTT. Protein: CASSLLTGYTEAFF. The chain is built from TRBV7-2 and TRBJ1-1; TRBD1 matches 7 bases. J gave up 3 bases and V 5 bases, and 6 bases lay outside the gene matches. Germline loops: CDR1 SGHTA, CDR2 FQGNSA. This CDR3 is built from 14 residues. The full variable domain, completed using reference TRBV7-2 and TRBJ1-1, is GAGVSQSPSNKVTEKGKDVELRCDPISGHTALYWYRQSLGQGLEFLIYFQGNSAPDKSGLPSDRFSAERTGGSVSTLTIQRTQQEDSAVYLCASSLLTGYTEAFFGQGTRLTVV.

This clonotype has a handful of counts. The gene calls are TRBV4-1 and TRBJ2-1; 11 nucleotides align to TRBD2. V trimming: 4 bases; J trimming: 1 base; junction bases outside the gene matches: 15. CDR1 and CDR2 (germline): MGHRA, YSYEKL. The CDR3 consists of 20 residues. The CDR3 loop reads CASSLDTLGTSGFSYNEQFF. CDR3 bases: TGCGCCAGCAGCCTCGATACCCTCGGGACTAGCGGTTTTTCCTACAATGAGCAGTTCTTC.

This clonotype was observed a handful of times. V is TRBV4-3 and J is TRBJ2-2; weak D call: TRBD2 (5 bases). Trimming removed 3 bases from V and 3 bases from J, with 11 bases in between. The CDR3 loop spans 15 amino acids. Germline-derived CDR1 and CDR2 are LGHNA and YSLEER. CDR3 loop: CASSQGDLDTGELFF. The DNA for the CDR3 is TGCGCCAGCAGCCAGGGAGACCTTGACACCGGGGAGCTGTTTTTT.

This clonotype has a count of ten or more. The V gene is TRBV7-2, the J gene TRBJ2-1, with TRBD2 identical over 11 bases. The germline CDR1 and CDR2 sequences are SGHTA and FQGNSA. The CDR3 contains 16 residues. Germline trimming cut 1 base from V and 2 bases from J; bases unmatched to any gene: 1. In DNA form, the CDR3 reads TGTGCCAGCAGCTTAGTAGCGGGAGGGGCCTACAATGAGCAGTTCTTC. Translated: CASSLVAGGAYNEQFF.

The chain joins TRBV18 to TRBJ1-3, with a possible D match to TRBD1 (5 bases). The CDR3 contains 14 residues. Between the trimmed V and J ends, which lost 3 bases and 8 bases, there was a span of 14 bases. Germline CDR1 reads KGHSH; CDR2 reads LQKENI. CDR3 region: CASSPSGVTDTIYF. The CDR3 DNA reads TGTGCCAGCTCACCGTCGGGGGTTACAGACACCATATATTTT.

This clonotype came up a few times. This chain uses TRBV5-4 with TRBJ2-1; 14 bases are shared with TRBD2. The V gene's germline CDR1 is SGHNT and CDR2 YYREEE (reference sequence). This CDR3 comprises 16 residues. V gave up 4 bases and J gave up 10 bases; unmatched junction bases: 10. This CDR3 is CASSPQGLAGVREQFF. The CDR3 region has the DNA TGTGCCAGCAGCCCGCAGGGACTAGCGGGAGTTAGAGAGCAGTTCTTC. The full variable domain, with the rest looked up from reference TRBV5-4 and TRBJ2-1, is ETGVTQSPTHLIKTRGQQVTLRCSSQSGHNTVSWYQQALGQGPQFIFQYYREEENGRGNFPPRFSGLQFPNYSSELNVNALELDDSALYLCASSPQGLAGVREQFFGPGTRLTVL.

This clonotype was counted many times. J is TRBJ2-5 and V is TRBV5-1, with 9 positions matching TRBD2. Germline CDR1 SGHRS, CDR2 YFSETQ. The CDR3 has 16 amino acids. V shed 0 bases and J 5 bases; nucleotides not matched to a gene: 8. The CDR3 region is CASSLVGTSSGETQYF. In DNA, the CDR3 is TGCGCCAGCAGCTTGGTAGGGACTAGCTCCGGGGAGACCCAGTACTTC.

This clonotype came up once. The chain combines TRBV7-9 with TRBJ2-3; TRBD2 matches at 10 bases. Germline V gives CDR1 SEHNR, CDR2 FQNEAQ (reference sequence). The trim removed 3 bases at V and 4 bases at J, leaving 4 bases unmatched. The CDR3 consists of 15 residues. Here the CDR3 DNA reads TGTGCCAGCAGCTTTTCTAGCGGGAGTGCAGATACGCAGTATTTT. This sequence encodes CASSFSSGSADTQYF.

The gene calls are TRBV20-1 and TRBJ2-7; D is possibly TRBD2 (5 bases). From germline, CDR1 is DFQATT and CDR2 SNEGSKA (reference sequence). V lost 0 bases and J 4 bases, leaving 16 bases between the germline ends. The CDR3 runs to 15 residues. The CDR3 nucleotides read TGCAGTGCTAGAGATTTGGGAGCTGGGCCTTACGAGCAGTACTTC. Protein sequence: CSARDLGAGPYEQYF.

The sample holds one count of this clonotype. This chain uses TRBV28 with TRBJ2-2; 8 bases agree with TRBD2. CDR3 length equals 16 residues. Germline-derived CDR1 and CDR2 are MDHEN and SYDVKM. V was clipped by 1 base and J by 5 bases; unmatched bases: 6. The CDR3 here is CASSLSGGRRTGELFF. CDR3 sequence (DNA): TGTGCCAGCAGTTTATCGGGCGGGAGGAGGACCGGGGAGCTGTTTTTT.

The chain has TRBV6-2 or TRBV6-3 and TRBJ2-1, with D perhaps TRBD2 (5 bases). CDR1 is MNHEY, CDR2 SVGEGT, per germline. The CDR3 totals 13 residues. V shed 8 bases and J shed 4 bases, with 12 bases lying between them. The CDR3 loop reads CASEGRAYNEQFF. In DNA form, the CDR3 reads TGTGCCAGCGAGGGCAGAGCGTACAATGAGCAGTTCTTC.

The chain links TRBV7-9 to TRBJ2-2, with TRBD1 matching 7 bases. The CDR3 contains 14 residues. Germline V lookup: CDR1 SEHNR, CDR2 FQNEAQ (reference sequence). With V trimmed by 2 bases and J by 3 bases, 0 bases remained unmatched. The CDR3 coding sequence is TGTGCCAGCAGCTTACAGGGGGACACCGGGGAGCTGTTTTTT. As protein: CASSLQGDTGELFF.

The chain carries TRBV11-2 and TRBJ2-2; the match to TRBD1 covers 8 bases. The CDR3 is 18 residues long. J was trimmed by 0 bases and V by 6 bases; bases with no gene match: 12. The germline CDR1 and CDR2 sequences are SGHAT and FQNNGV. CDR3 amino acids: CASSQTFRGHANTGELFF. CDR3 sequence (DNA): TGTGCCAGCAGTCAAACCTTCAGGGGGCACGCGAACACCGGGGAGCTGTTTTTT.

Only a few counts were recorded for this clonotype. This chain joins TRBV7-2 and TRBJ1-4, with TRBD1 as a possible D gene (5 bases). Looked up from germline, CDR1 is SGHTA and CDR2 is FQGNSA. The CDR3 totals 18 residues. Trimming left V 5 bases short and J 0 bases short, with 19 bases between. CDR3 loop: CASSQGTQSSSTNEKLFF. Written as DNA, the CDR3 is TGTGCCAGCAGCCAAGGGACGCAATCAAGTTCAACTAATGAAAAACTGTTTTTT.

The V and J genes are TRBV6-2 or TRBV6-3 and TRBJ2-1, with 7 bases fitting TRBD1. The CDR3 has 15 amino acids. Germline V CDR1 and CDR2: MNHEY, SVGEGT. V shed 8 bases, J shed 5 bases, and the junction held 12 bases outside the gene matches. The CDR3, as DNA: TGTGCCAGCCAGGCCCGGGACAGATTCAACAATGAGCAGTTCTTC. Protein product: CASQARDRFNNEQFF.

The chain uses TRBV19 and TRBJ2-1, with D perhaps assigned TRBD1 or TRBD2 (5 bases each). The length of the CDR3 is 13 residues. The germline V gene has CDR1 LNHDA and CDR2 SQIVND (reference sequence). V lost 9 bases and J lost 5, with 14 bases in between. CDR3 amino acids: CASTGGWDNEQFF. Written as DNA, the CDR3 is TGTGCCAGCACAGGAGGTTGGGACAATGAGCAGTTCTTC.

The CDR3 DNA reads TGTGCCAGCAGCTTAGAATCCCTAGCGGGAGAGCGTGAGCAGTTCTTC. Its translation is CASSLESLAGEREQFF. The chain is built from TRBV11-3 and TRBJ2-1; 10 bases align to TRBD2. Germline CDR1 reads SGHNT; CDR2 reads YENEEA. CDR3 size: 16 residues. V trimming: 0 bases; J trimming: 9 bases; junction bases outside the gene matches: 8.

The sample holds a few counts of this clonotype. This chain uses TRBV6-2 or TRBV6-3 with TRBJ1-2; D remains ambiguous. This CDR3 has 13 residues. Germline loops: CDR1 MNHEY, CDR2 SVGEGT. Trimming took 7 bases from V and 3 from J, leaving 12 bases between them. The CDR3 nucleotides are TGTGCCAGCAACAACGGTATTTACTATGGCTACACCTTC. Residues: CASNNGIYYGYTF.

This clonotype was seen a single time. The V gene is TRBV27, the J gene TRBJ2-1; no clear D. V lost 5 bases, J lost 10 bases, and 30 bases lay in between. This CDR3 is 18 amino acids long. Germline V gene lookup returns CDR1 MNHEY and CDR2 SMNVEV (reference sequence). CDR3 residues: CASSLPRPPGVQWGEQFF. CDR3 nucleotide sequence: TGTGCCAGCAGTCTTCCACGGCCCCCGGGTGTCCAGTGGGGAGAGCAGTTCTTC.

This clonotype was picked up one time. J is TRBJ2-7 and V is TRBV6-2 or TRBV6-3; D not resolved. Germline CDR1 is MNHEY and CDR2 is SVGEGT. The V and J ends lost 4 bases and 3 bases respectively, with 10 bases between them. This CDR3 is built from 13 residues. The CDR3 protein is CASSLANYYEQYF. In DNA, the CDR3 is TGTGCCAGCAGTTTGGCAAACTACTACGAGCAGTACTTC.

The rearrangement uses TRBV14 and TRBJ1-4; D gene unclear. Germline V gene sequence: CDR1 SGHDN, CDR2 FVKESK. V was clipped by 7 bases and J by 7 bases, with 10 bases between them. This CDR3 contains 12 residues. CDR3 nucleotides: TGTGCCAGCATTCGACCCACTGAAAAACTGTTTTTT. This codes for CASIRPTEKLFF.

CDR3 in amino acids: CASSFGQGSEQYF. The CDR3 DNA follows: TGTGCCAGCAGCTTTGGACAGGGCAGCGAGCAGTACTTC. The chain links TRBV7-6 to TRBJ2-7; TRBD1 agrees at 8 bases. The CDR3 runs to 13 residues. Germline CDR1 reads SGHVS; CDR2 reads FNYEAQ. After removal of 3 bases from V and 6 bases from J, the junction contained 4 bases not matched to a gene.

This clonotype was observed once. The CDR3 reads CASKGGQGPNTEAFF. CDR3 bases: TGTGCCAGCAAGGGTGGGCAGGGGCCTAACACTGAAGCTTTCTTT. The chain carries TRBV7-9 and TRBJ1-1, with a weak D call TRBD1 (6 bases). The germline V gene has CDR1 SEHNR and CDR2 FQNEAQ (reference sequence). This CDR3 spans 15 amino acids. Trimming took off 7 bases at V and 2 bases at J, with 17 bases between the two ends.

This clonotype was counted ten times or more. V is TRBV28 and J is TRBJ2-3; perhaps TRBD2 as D (5 bases). The CDR3 is 15 residues long. Germline-derived CDR1 and CDR2 are MDHEN and SYDVKM. Trimming left V 7 bases short and J 2 bases short, with 16 bases between. The CDR3 loop is CASTIPGLNTDTQYF. Written as DNA, the CDR3 is TGTGCCAGCACCATTCCTGGACTGAACACAGATACGCAGTATTTT.

This clonotype was seen many times. J is TRBJ1-1 and V is TRBV7-9; D not certain. Germline CDR1 SEHNR, CDR2 FQNEAQ (reference sequence). The CDR3 loop spans 14 amino acids. Trimming removed 5 bases from V and 3 bases from J, with 13 bases in between. Written as DNA, the CDR3 is TGTGCCAGCAGCCTAACGGCCCTGGACACTGAAGCTTTCTTT. This gives the protein CASSLTALDTEAFF.

This clonotype was observed a handful of times. This chain uses TRBV20-1 with TRBJ2-1, with D unresolved. Germline V lookup: CDR1 DFQATT, CDR2 SNEGSKA (reference sequence). Trimming took off 1 base at V and 7 bases at J, with 23 bases between the two ends. The CDR3 covers 17 residues. CDR3 amino acids: CSARASRSNLDANEQFF. CDR3 nucleotides: TGCAGTGCTAGAGCTTCTCGCAGCAACCTCGATGCTAATGAGCAGTTCTTC.

The chain is built from TRBV7-2 and TRBJ1-1, with D uncertain. Germline values: CDR1 SGHTA, CDR2 FQGNSA. This CDR3 comprises 15 residues. Trimming pared 2 bases from V and 2 bases from J, leaving 12 bases between. The CDR3 DNA is TGTGCCAGCAGCTTACGGGTTAGCCCAAACACTGAAGCTTTCTTT. It codes for CASSLRVSPNTEAFF.

The CDR3 DNA is TGTGCCAGCAGTTATCGGACGGGGCAGGGGGGGGAAGCTTTCTTT. It codes for CASSYRTGQGGEAFF. The chain couples TRBV6-5 to TRBJ1-1; TRBD1 matches 7 bases. CDR1 is MNHEY and CDR2 is SVGAGI in the germline V gene. The CDR3 is 15 amino acids. V shed 3 bases and J 8 bases; nucleotides not matched to a gene: 12.